The 7 T cell receptor beta chains presented below share a single source sample, sequenced in a study of blood T cell repertoires in COVID-19. The method was immunoSEQ multiplex PCR; TCRdb's version includes in-frame clones alone and lacks a portion of them. The data hold more than 200,000 clones, with 88% observed a single time. The material sequenced was peripheral blood. Receptor source: a man in his 70s with acute or convalescent COVID-19.

CDR3 amino acids: CATRGTTYEQYF. The CDR3 DNA reads as TGTGCCACTCGGGGGACGACCTACGAGCAGTACTTC. The rearrangement joins TRBV28 to TRBJ2-7, with D possibly matching TRBD2 (6 bases). The CDR3 runs 12 residues. Germline loops: CDR1 MDHEN, CDR2 SYDVKM. V lost 10 bases and J 2 bases, leaving 12 bases between the germline ends.

The chain recombines TRBV5-4 with TRBJ2-5; 8 nucleotides align to TRBD1. This CDR3 is 15 amino acids long. From germline, CDR1 is SGHNT and CDR2 YYREEE (reference sequence). The V gene end was trimmed by 6 bases and the J gene end by 3 bases; junction bases not matched to a gene: 10. CDR3 sequence: CASNPQGGREETQYF. In nucleotides, the CDR3 is TGTGCCAGCAACCCACAGGGGGGTAGGGAAGAGACCCAGTACTTC. Based on the CDR3 plus reference TRBV5-4 and TRBJ2-5, the full variable domain is ETGVTQSPTHLIKTRGQQVTLRCSSQSGHNTVSWYQQALGQGPQFIFQYYREEENGRGNFPPRFSGLQFPNYSSELNVNALELDDSALYLCASNPQGGREETQYFGPGTRLLVL.

This clone has only one observation. The chain uses TRBV11-2 and TRBJ1-6, with D maybe TRBD1 (6 bases). Germline CDR1 is SGHAT and CDR2 is FQNNGV. CDR3 length: 14 residues. V dropped 6 bases and J dropped 6 bases, with 12 bases sitting between them. Written as DNA, the CDR3 is TGTGCCAGCAGTTACGGACAGCGTAATTCACCCCTCCACTTT. Protein: CASSYGQRNSPLHF.

This chain links TRBV18 with TRBJ2-1, with 8 bases lining up with TRBD2. Germline CDR1 is KGHSH and CDR2 is LQKENI. J gave up 6 bases and V 3 bases, and 7 bases lay outside the gene matches. The CDR3 has 15 residues. CDR3 in amino acids: CASSPGLAGINEQFF. In DNA, the CDR3 is TGTGCCAGCTCACCGGGCCTAGCGGGCATCAATGAGCAGTTCTTC.

The V call is TRBV29-1, the J call TRBJ2-1; 9 positions match TRBD2. Germline loops: CDR1 SQVTM, CDR2 ANQGSEA. The length of the CDR3 is 15 residues. CDR3 DNA sequence: TGCATTGCTAGCGGGACGATGGACTCCTACAATGAGCAGTTCTTC. Its protein product is CIASGTMDSYNEQFF.

The count of this clone is one. Germline is not matched at one junction end, which may reflect a read error. This chain links TRBV2 with TRBJ2-2; a weak D match, TRBD2 (6 bases). The CDR3 is 16 residues long. Looked up from germline, CDR1 is SNHLY and CDR2 is FYNNEI. The CDR3 region has the DNA TGTGCCAGCAGTGAATTCAGGCTAGCGAATACCGGGGAGCTGTTTTTT. Its protein product is CASSEFRLANTGELFF.

V is TRBV10-3 and J is TRBJ1-1; 9 bases are a match to TRBD1. Germline V CDR1 and CDR2: ENHRY, SYGVKD. The CDR3 is 12 amino acids. The ends lost 7 bases at V and 12 bases at J; junction bases unmatched: 9. CDR3 sequence reads: CAIKTGGNPTFF. The DNA of the CDR3 is TGTGCCATCAAGACAGGGGGGAATCCGACTTTCTTT.